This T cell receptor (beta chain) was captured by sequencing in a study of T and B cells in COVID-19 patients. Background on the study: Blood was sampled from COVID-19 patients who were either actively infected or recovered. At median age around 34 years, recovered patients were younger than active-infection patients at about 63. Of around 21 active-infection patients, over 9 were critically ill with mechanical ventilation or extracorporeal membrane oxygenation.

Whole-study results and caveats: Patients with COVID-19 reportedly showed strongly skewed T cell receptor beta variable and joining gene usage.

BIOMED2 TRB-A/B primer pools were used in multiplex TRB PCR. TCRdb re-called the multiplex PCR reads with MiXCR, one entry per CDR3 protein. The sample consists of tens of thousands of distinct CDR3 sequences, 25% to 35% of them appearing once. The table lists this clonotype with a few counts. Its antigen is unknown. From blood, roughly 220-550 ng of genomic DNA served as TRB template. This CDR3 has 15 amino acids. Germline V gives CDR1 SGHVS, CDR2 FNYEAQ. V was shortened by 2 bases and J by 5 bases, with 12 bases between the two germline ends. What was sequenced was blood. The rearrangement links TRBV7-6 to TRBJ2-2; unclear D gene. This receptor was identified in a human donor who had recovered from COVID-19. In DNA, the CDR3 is TGTGCCAGCAGCTTAAGGTTCGGCTCGACCGGGGAGCTGTTTTTT. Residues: CASSLRFGSTGELFF. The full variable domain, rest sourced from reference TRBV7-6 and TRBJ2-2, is GAGVSQSPRYKVTKRGQDVALRCDPISGHVSLYWYRQALGQGPEFLTYFNYEAQQDKSGLPNDRFSAERPEGSISTLTIQRTEQRDSAMYRCASSLRFGSTGELFFGEGSRLTVL.